The next 30 T cell receptor beta chains were all read from a single sample in a study of blood T cell repertoires in COVID-19. Generated by immunoSEQ multiplex PCR, the TCRdb table keeps only in-frame clones and is missing some. Of some 380,000 clones listed, 90% were seen once; the top ten hold 6.5% to 8%. Source material: peripheral blood. Receptors originate from a man aged 18 to 29 with active or convalescent COVID-19.

The chain links TRBV6-5 to TRBJ2-1; D remains unclear. V lost 0 bases, J lost 3 bases, and 12 bases lay in between. Per germline, CDR1 MNHEY and CDR2 SVGAGI. This CDR3 region has 16 residues. CDR3 sequence reads: CASSYSKLAVYNEQFF. CDR3 nucleotide sequence: TGTGCCAGCAGTTACTCTAAGTTGGCAGTCTACAATGAGCAGTTCTTC.

J is TRBJ1-3 and V is TRBV5-1; TRBD1 might be the D (6 bases). Trimming stripped 0 bases from V and 4 bases from J, with 20 bases between. The CDR3 length is 18 residues. Germline CDR1 reads SGHRS; CDR2 reads YFSETQ. The CDR3 DNA sequence: TGCGCCAGCAGCTTGGGTCAAACAGGGAGTCGTTCCGGAAACACCATATATTTT. It is translated as CASSLGQTGSRSGNTIYF. Full variable domain (missing parts from reference TRBV5-1 and TRBJ1-3): KAGVTQTPRYLIKTRGQQVTLSCSPISGHRSVSWYQQTPGQGLQFLFEYFSETQRNKGNFPGRFSGRQFSNSRSEMNVSTLELGDSALYLCASSLGQTGSRSGNTIYFGEGSWLTVV.

The chain employs TRBV7-3 and TRBJ1-6; a weak D match, TRBD1 (6 bases). CDR3 length equals 13 residues. Trimming left V 3 bases short and J 10 bases short, with 10 bases between. The germline V gene has CDR1 SGHTA and CDR2 FQGTGA. The CDR3 loop reads CASSFGQPSPLHF. CDR3 sequence (DNA): TGTGCCAGCAGCTTCGGACAGCCGTCACCCCTCCACTTT.

The rearrangement links TRBV5-1 to TRBJ2-7; possibly TRBD1 for D (6 bases). The germline V gene has CDR1 SGHRS and CDR2 YFSETQ. The CDR3 runs 16 residues. Between the trimmed V and J ends, which lost 5 bases and 2 bases, there was a span of 20 bases. The CDR3 coding sequence is TGCGCCAGCAGTCAGGACCGGGACAATTATCCCTACGAGCAGTACTTC. Protein: CASSQDRDNYPYEQYF.

The chain is built from TRBV7-9 and TRBJ2-3; TRBD1 is a possible D gene (6 bases). Germline V CDR1 and CDR2: SEHNR, FQNEAQ (reference sequence). This CDR3 is built from 18 residues. With 2 bases removed from V and 0 bases from J, the gap between germline ends came to 18 bases. This CDR3 reads CASSLWGRLGQSTDTQYF. In DNA, the CDR3 is TGTGCCAGCAGCTTATGGGGGCGCTTAGGACAGAGCACAGATACGCAGTATTTT.

The chain is built from TRBV24-1 and TRBJ2-2, with D possibly matching TRBD1 (6 bases). Between the trimmed V and J ends, which lost 5 bases and 1 base, there was a span of 13 bases. CDR1 is KGHDR, CDR2 SFDVKD, per germline. This CDR3 has 16 amino acids. The CDR3 reads CATSADLTGNTGELFF. CDR3 coding DNA: TGTGCCACCAGTGCTGACCTGACAGGGAACACCGGGGAGCTGTTTTTT.

The gene calls are TRBV18 and TRBJ1-1; 7 bases match TRBD1. Germline V gene sequence: CDR1 KGHSH, CDR2 LQKENI. The CDR3 is 16 amino acids. Trimming removed 2 bases from V and 0 bases from J; junction bases left unmatched: 6. The CDR3 loop is CASSPATGAMNTEAFF. The CDR3 region has the DNA TGTGCCAGCTCACCAGCAACAGGGGCCATGAACACTGAAGCTTTCTTT.

The V call is TRBV5-1, the J call TRBJ2-7, with no clear D. Germline V gene sequence: CDR1 SGHRS, CDR2 YFSETQ. The CDR3 contains 13 residues. With 4 bases removed from V and 7 bases from J, the gap between germline ends came to 15 bases. The CDR3 sequence is CASSLSTLTEQYF. The CDR3 DNA reads as TGCGCCAGCAGCCTCTCTACCCTAACTGAGCAGTACTTC.

V and J are TRBV6-5 and TRBJ1-2; TRBD1 might be the D (5 bases). Trimming shortened V by 2 bases and J by 3 bases, and 13 bases separated the two germline ends. Germline CDR1 MNHEY, CDR2 SVGAGI. The CDR3 length is 15 residues. CDR3 DNA sequence: TGTGCCAGCAGTTACGGGGGGAAGGGAGACTATGGCTACACCTTC. Protein sequence: CASSYGGKGDYGYTF.

This rearrangement joins TRBV7-2 to TRBJ1-6, with D possibly being TRBD1 (6 bases). Germline loops: CDR1 SGHTA, CDR2 FQGNSA. CDR3 length: 15 amino acids. V shed 6 bases and J shed 7 bases, with 16 bases lying between them. CDR3 coding DNA: TGTGCCAGCAGTCCTGCCGGGACAACGAATTCACCCCTCCACTTT. Translation gives CASSPAGTTNSPLHF.

The rearrangement joins TRBV9 to TRBJ2-1; D is perhaps TRBD1 (5 bases). Germline V lookup: CDR1 SGDLS, CDR2 YYNGEE. The CDR3 runs to 13 residues. Trimming pared 0 bases from V and 8 bases from J, leaving 9 bases between. CDR3 coding DNA: TGTGCCAGCAGCGTAGGGACAATCTATGAGCAGTTCTTC. Translated: CASSVGTIYEQFF.

This clone was found once. The gene calls are TRBV7-3 and TRBJ2-3; 8 positions match TRBD1. Germline CDR1 SGHTA, CDR2 FQGTGA. The trim removed 3 bases at V and 4 bases at J, leaving 6 bases unmatched. This CDR3 is 15 amino acids long. The CDR3 DNA is TGTGCCAGCAGCTTTCAGGGGGCAATCGCAGATACGCAGTATTTT. Translating gives CASSFQGAIADTQYF.

Comments on this clone: This specimen includes other DNA sequences encoding the same CDR3. The chain uses TRBV27 and TRBJ1-6; no clear D. Germline CDR1 reads MNHEY; CDR2 reads SMNVEV (reference sequence). Trimming stripped 5 bases from V and 6 bases from J, with 5 bases between. This CDR3 is 12 amino acids long. CDR3 loop: CASSQINSPLHF. The CDR3 nucleotides are TGTGCCAGCAGTCAGATTAATTCACCCCTCCACTTT.

The table lists this clone with a count of one. This chain uses TRBV15 with TRBJ1-1; 11 bases line up with TRBD1. The germline CDR1 and CDR2 sequences are LNHNV and YYDKDF (reference sequence). The ends lost 1 base at V and 6 bases at J; junction bases unmatched: 7. This CDR3 has 16 residues. Here the CDR3 reads CATSRAPGQGASEAFF. The CDR3 bases are TGTGCCACCAGCAGAGCCCCAGGACAGGGGGCGTCTGAAGCTTTCTTT.

The chain links TRBV3-1 (or the pseudogene TRBV3-2) to TRBJ2-7; 8 nucleotides line up with TRBD2. Germline lookup yields CDR1 LGHDT and CDR2 YNNKEL (reference sequence). CDR3 size: 18 residues. J lost 0 bases, V lost 4 bases, and 14 bases had no gene match. CDR3 bases: TGTGCCAGCAGCCGCAGCGGGCGGGGCGGGAGGAGCTCCTACGAGCAGTACTTC. Translated, it gives CASSRSGRGGRSSYEQYF.

The V and J genes are TRBV21-1 and TRBJ2-7; the D call of TRBD2 is as the table states it, not checked on the DNA. TRBV21-1 corresponds to a pseudogene. The CDR3 has 17 residues. The CDR3 DNA follows: TGTGCCAGCAGCAAAGTGTCTCTAGCGGGAGAGGGATACGAGCAGTACTTC. Protein product: CASSKVSLAGEGYEQYF.

The chain carries TRBV10-3 and TRBJ2-3; maybe TRBD1 (6 bases). V gave up 2 bases and J gave up 0 bases, with 12 bases separating them. The CDR3 has 16 residues. Germline CDR1 is ENHRY and CDR2 is SYGVKD. CDR3 sequence: CAISEPGTSSTDTQYF. The CDR3 bases are TGTGCCATCAGTGAGCCAGGGACATCGAGCACAGATACGCAGTATTTT.

The chain links TRBV7-8 to TRBJ1-6; D unclear. CDR1 and CDR2 (germline): SGHVS, FQNEAQ. V was pared by 5 bases and J by 7 bases, with 6 bases between. The CDR3 is 12 amino acids. The CDR3 DNA is TGTGCCAGCAGCCAACAAAATTCACCCCTCCACTTT. Its translation: CASSQQNSPLHF. The full variable domain, completed using reference TRBV7-8 and TRBJ1-6, is GAGVSQSPRYKVAKRGQDVALRCDPISGHVSLFWYQQALGQGPEFLTYFQNEAQLDKSGLPSDRFFAERPEGSVSTLKIQRTQQEDSAVYLCASSQQNSPLHFGNGTRLTVT.

The V and J genes are TRBV7-2 and TRBJ1-1; TRBD1 aligns across 8 bases. Per germline, CDR1 SGHTA and CDR2 FQGNSA. The junction had 3 bases not matched to a gene; V was cut back by 5 bases and J by 4 bases. CDR3 length equals 13 residues. The CDR3 loop reads CASSATGVTEAFF. DNA of the CDR3: TGTGCCAGCAGCGCGACAGGGGTCACTGAAGCTTTCTTT.

The chain joins TRBV7-2 to TRBJ1-5; tentatively, D is TRBD1 (6 bases). Germline loops: CDR1 SGHTA, CDR2 FQGNSA. The CDR3 consists of 14 residues. V was cut by 3 bases and J by 4 bases, with 10 bases left in between. The CDR3 DNA sequence: TGTGCCAGCAGCTTCGACAGGAGTAATCAGCCCCAGCATTTT. Its protein product is CASSFDRSNQPQHF. Using reference TRBV7-2 and TRBJ1-5 for the parts outside the CDR3, the full variable domain is GAGVSQSPSNKVTEKGKDVELRCDPISGHTALYWYRQSLGQGLEFLIYFQGNSAPDKSGLPSDRFSAERTGGSVSTLTIQRTQQEDSAVYLCASSFDRSNQPQHFGDGTRLSIL.

This sequence joins TRBV9 and TRBJ2-5; a possible D gene is TRBD2 (6 bases). The germline V gene encodes CDR1 SGDLS and CDR2 YYNGEE. V lost 4 bases, J lost 3 bases, and 13 bases lay in between. This CDR3 is built from 14 residues. The CDR3 is CASSLTGTEETQYF. CDR3 nucleotide sequence: TGTGCCAGCAGCCTCACCGGGACTGAAGAGACCCAGTACTTC.

V usage is TRBV5-1 and J usage is TRBJ1-2; TRBD1 might be the D (5 bases). Germline V CDR1 and CDR2: SGHRS, YFSETQ. This CDR3 region has 15 residues. Trimming removed 0 bases at V and 0 bases at J, with 9 bases between. CDR3 amino acids: CASSLALDTNYGYTF. The CDR3 nucleotides are TGCGCCAGCAGCTTGGCATTGGACACTAACTATGGCTACACCTTC.

A note on this clone: The sample has other DNA sequences that encode this CDR3 too. The chain is built from TRBV7-2 and TRBJ2-2; D remains ambiguous. The CDR3 runs to 14 residues. CDR1 SGHTA and CDR2 FQGNSA come from the germline V gene. Between the trimmed V and J ends, which lost 1 base and 1 base, there was a span of 4 bases. The CDR3 nucleotides are TGTGCCAGCAGCTTAGGGCAGAACACCGGGGAGCTGTTTTTT. As protein: CASSLGQNTGELFF.

This sequence joins TRBV4-2 and TRBJ1-6; D is unclear. V lost 1 base to trimming and J lost 7 bases, with 8 bases between them. Germline V gene sequence: CDR1 LGHNA, CDR2 YNFKEQ. The CDR3 runs to 14 residues. The DNA of the CDR3 is TGTGCCAGCAGCCAAGTAAGCGAGAATTCACCCCTCCACTTT. Amino acids: CASSQVSENSPLHF.

This clone appeared a few times. The chain carries TRBV6-5 and TRBJ2-3; a weak D match, TRBD2 (5 bases). The germline V gene encodes CDR1 MNHEY and CDR2 SVGAGI. Between the trimmed V and J ends, which lost 2 bases and 4 bases, there was a span of 10 bases. There are 14 residues in the CDR3. CDR3 coding DNA: TGTGCCAGCAGTTACGTCTCGGAGGCAGATACGCAGTATTTT. Its translation is CASSYVSEADTQYF.

The chain has TRBV7-8 and TRBJ1-2; 8 bases agree with TRBD1. Germline lookup yields CDR1 SGHVS and CDR2 FQNEAQ. V shed 7 bases, J shed 3 bases, and the junction held 13 bases outside the gene matches. The CDR3 sequence is 16 residues long. CDR3 nucleotides: TGTGCCAGCACCTCACTCGGGACAGGCCAACACTATGGCTACACCTTC. This sequence encodes CASTSLGTGQHYGYTF.

The chain combines TRBV6-5 with TRBJ2-7; 9 nucleotides align to TRBD1. J gave up 2 bases and V 6 bases, and 8 bases lay outside the gene matches. This CDR3 spans 15 amino acids. Germline V CDR1 and CDR2: MNHEY, SVGAGI. CDR3 region: CASRTGQGRTYEQYF. The CDR3 bases are TGTGCCAGCAGAACCGGACAGGGGAGGACCTACGAGCAGTACTTC.

This clone was seen more than once but under ten times. The chain joins TRBV11-2 to TRBJ1-6, with 7 positions matching TRBD1. The CDR3 length is 16 residues. V was pared by 2 bases and J by 5 bases, with 6 bases of the junction left unmatched. Germline values: CDR1 SGHAT, CDR2 FQNNGV. The CDR3 region is CASSLSFQGDNSPLHF. CDR3 in DNA: TGTGCCAGCAGCTTATCGTTCCAGGGGGATAATTCACCCCTCCACTTT.

The CDR3 bases are TGTGCCAGCAGGGGTCTAGCGGGGGGCCCCTACGAGCAGTACTTC. Protein sequence: CASRGLAGGPYEQYF. The V gene is TRBV6-5, the J gene TRBJ2-7, with 11 bases that match TRBD2. Trimming removed 6 bases from V and 2 bases from J; junction bases left unmatched: 6. Germline loops: CDR1 MNHEY, CDR2 SVGAGI. This CDR3 contains 15 residues.

The genes are TRBV6-2 or TRBV6-3 and TRBJ2-1; 8 bases map to TRBD2. V lost 3 bases, J lost 2 bases, and 9 bases stayed unmatched. The CDR3 spans 17 residues. Germline CDR1 and CDR2: MNHEY and SVGEGT. The CDR3 reads CASSYSPLAGAYNEQFF. The CDR3 bases are TGTGCCAGCAGTTATTCCCCTCTAGCGGGTGCCTACAATGAGCAGTTCTTC.